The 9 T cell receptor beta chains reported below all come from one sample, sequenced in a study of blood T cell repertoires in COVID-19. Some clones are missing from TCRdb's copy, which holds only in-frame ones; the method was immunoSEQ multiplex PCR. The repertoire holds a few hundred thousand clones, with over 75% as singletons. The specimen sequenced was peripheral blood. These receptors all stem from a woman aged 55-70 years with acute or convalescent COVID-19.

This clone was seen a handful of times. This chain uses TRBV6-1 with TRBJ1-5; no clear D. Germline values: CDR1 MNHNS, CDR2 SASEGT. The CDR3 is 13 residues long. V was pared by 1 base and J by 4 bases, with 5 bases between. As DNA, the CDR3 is TGTGCCAGCAGTGAAGGGAGGAATCAGCCCCAGCATTTT. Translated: CASSEGRNQPQHF.

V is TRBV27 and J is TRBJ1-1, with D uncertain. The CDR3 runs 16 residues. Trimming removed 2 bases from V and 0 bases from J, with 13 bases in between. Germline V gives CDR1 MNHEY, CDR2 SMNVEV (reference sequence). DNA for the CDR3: TGTGCCAGCAGTTTACCCGGGCCGGGGATGAACACTGAAGCTTTCTTT. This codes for CASSLPGPGMNTEAFF.

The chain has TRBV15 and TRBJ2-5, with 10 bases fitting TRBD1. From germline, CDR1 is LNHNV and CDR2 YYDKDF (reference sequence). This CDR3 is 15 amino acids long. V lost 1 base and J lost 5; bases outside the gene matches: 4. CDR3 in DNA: TGTGCCACCAGCAGAGCCCGGGACAGGGGCGAGACCCAGTACTTC. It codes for CATSRARDRGETQYF. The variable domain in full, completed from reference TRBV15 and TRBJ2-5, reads DAMVIQNPRYQVTQFGKPVTLSCSQTLNHNVMYWYQQKSSQAPKLLFHYYDKDFNNEADTPDNFQSRRPNTSFCFLDIRSPGLGDTAMYLCATSRARDRGETQYFGPGTRLLVL.

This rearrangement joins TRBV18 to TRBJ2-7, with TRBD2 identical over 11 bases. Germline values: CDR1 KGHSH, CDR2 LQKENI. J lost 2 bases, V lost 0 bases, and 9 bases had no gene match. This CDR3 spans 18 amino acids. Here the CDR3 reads CASSPPRQGLAVTYEQYF. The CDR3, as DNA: TGTGCCAGCTCACCACCGAGACAGGGACTAGCGGTTACCTACGAGCAGTACTTC. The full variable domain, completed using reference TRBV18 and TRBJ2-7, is NAGVMQNPRHLVRRRGQEARLRCSPMKGHSHVYWYRQLPEEGLKFMVYLQKENIIDESGMPKERFSAEFPKEGPSILRIQQVVRGDSAAYFCASSPPRQGLAVTYEQYFGPGTRLTVT.

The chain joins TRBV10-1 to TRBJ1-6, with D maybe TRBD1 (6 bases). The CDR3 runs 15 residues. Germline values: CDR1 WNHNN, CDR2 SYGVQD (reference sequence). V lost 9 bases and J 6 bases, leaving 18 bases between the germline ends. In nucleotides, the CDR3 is TGCGCCAGTCCTCACGGGCAGGGGATTAATTCACCCCTCCACTTT. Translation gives CASPHGQGINSPLHF.

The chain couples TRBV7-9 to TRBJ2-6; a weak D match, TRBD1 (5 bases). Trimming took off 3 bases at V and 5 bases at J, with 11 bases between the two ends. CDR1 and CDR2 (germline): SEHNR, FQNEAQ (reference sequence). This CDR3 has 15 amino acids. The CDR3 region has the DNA TGTGCCAGCAGCTTTTGGCAGGGAAGGGCCAACGTCCTGACTTTC. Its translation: CASSFWQGRANVLTF.

The CDR3 here is CASSLPGGASGNTIYF. The CDR3 nucleotides are TGCGCCAGCAGCTTGCCAGGGGGCGCGTCTGGAAACACCATATATTTT. The J gene is TRBJ1-3, the V gene TRBV5-1, with 8 bases fitting TRBD1. Germline assignment: CDR1 SGHRS and CDR2 YFSETQ. The CDR3 is 16 residues long. Germline trimming cut 1 base from V and 1 base from J; bases unmatched to any gene: 4.

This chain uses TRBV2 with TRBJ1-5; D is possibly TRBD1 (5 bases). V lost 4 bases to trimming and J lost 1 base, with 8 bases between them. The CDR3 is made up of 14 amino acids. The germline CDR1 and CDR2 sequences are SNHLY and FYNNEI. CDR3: CASSGHRSNQPQHF. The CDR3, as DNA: TGTGCCAGCAGTGGACACAGGAGCAATCAGCCCCAGCATTTT. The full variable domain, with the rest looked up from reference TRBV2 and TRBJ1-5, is EPEVTQTPSHQVTQMGQEVILRCVPISNHLYFYWYRQILGQKVEFLVSFYNNEISEKSEIFDDQFSVERPDGSNFTLKIRSTKLEDSAMYFCASSGHRSNQPQHFGDGTRLSIL.

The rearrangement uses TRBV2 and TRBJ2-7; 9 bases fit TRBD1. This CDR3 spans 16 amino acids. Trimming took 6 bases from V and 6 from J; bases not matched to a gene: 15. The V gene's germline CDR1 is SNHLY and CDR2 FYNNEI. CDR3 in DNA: TGTGCCAGCAGCGCCGGGTCCACCGGGACAGGGACCGAGCAGTACTTC. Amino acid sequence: CASSAGSTGTGTEQYF.